A selection of T cell receptor beta chains follows, all from one sample in a study of T cell clones after liver transplantation. Only in-frame clones appear in the TCRdb table, and some are missing; sequencing was by immunoSEQ multiplex PCR. The sample yields about 12,000 clones, just under 75% seen once. This sample comprised CD8+ T cells from blood, obtained at the 22-month timepoint. Receptor source: a human patient who received a liver transplant. T cells may partly derive from the graft donor. CDR3s leave out the opening cysteine and the closing phenylalanine or tryptophan. The D gene is left open where the match is weak.

D gene	V gene	CDR3 length	CDR3 protein
TRBD1	TRBV27	13	ASSFGTGVSYEQY
-	TRBV27	13	ASSPGTPGGYEQY
-	TRBV4-2	17	ASSQEGLRAARGQETQY
-	TRBV5-4	12	ASSLGRGQETQY
-	TRBV9	14	ASSVGTSVGAYEQY
-	TRBV5-6	12	ASSLGQDPHEQY
-	TRBV27	12	ASSLQGLGEGYT
-	TRBV9	14	ASSVDSAPLTDTQY
-	TRBV16	11	ASSQSQGYEQY
TRBD2	TRBV5-1	15	ASSLSGSGGPQETQY
-	TRBV29-1	9	SALTENIQY
-	TRBV9	10	ASSDGGNGYT
-	TRBV10-3	13	AISESLDSNQPQH
-	TRBV4-1	12	ASSQAMGRNEQY
-	TRBV27	15	ASRPSTLGRGNQPQH
-	TRBV29-1	12	SVEKGEAYNEQF
-	TRBV21-1	15	ASSKDPRQGFQETQY
-	TRBV6-6	13	ASSFGLPRGEKLF
-	TRBV14	15	ASSQFATGTANNEQF
-	TRBV4-1	13	ASSQSTGWGEKLF
-	TRBV7-2	13	ASSLAGVSIDTQY
-	TRBV10-3	15	AMSRTDSQAFTDTQY
-	TRBV7-6	9	ASSVEGELF
-	TRBV5-6	14	ASSLAPAGGRETQY
TRBD1	TRBV5-5	13	ASSTGTGTPWGYT
TRBD2	TRBV6-6	14	ASSGLAGAPADIQY
-	TRBV9	11	ASSVDDTGELF
-	TRBV13	13	ASSTQGLAKNIQY
-	TRBV30	10	AWSVRSNEQF
TRBD1	TRBV7-3	12	ASSSGTEQETQY
-	TRBV11-1	10	ASSRISEKLF